A selection of T cell receptor beta chains follows, all from one sample in a study of T cell changes during pregnancy in multiple sclerosis. Measured with immunoSEQ multiplex PCR; TCRdb has only the in-frame clones, and not every one. This sample has over 65,000 clones, with 80% to 95% found just once. Sequencing was performed on peripheral blood, taken in the first trimester of pregnancy. These receptors all stem from a female donor with multiple sclerosis, enrolled in a pregnancy study. CDR3s include the opening cysteine and the closing phenylalanine or tryptophan. A D gene is named only where the DNA matches it firmly. A clone size is listed for some rows: how often the clone was seen (once, few, many), or a class if it is expanded.

clone_size,v_call,cdr3_length,j_call,d_call,cdr3_aa,cdr3_nt
-,TRBV15,18,TRBJ2-2,TRBD2,CATSGHLAEGGYTGELFF,TGTGCCACCAGCGGCCATCTAGCGGAAGGAGGGTACACCGGGGAGCTGTTTTTT
-,TRBV7-6,13,TRBJ2-5,-,CASSLRLGETQYF,TGTGCCAGCAGCTTAAGGCTAGGAGAGACCCAGTACTTC
-,TRBV19,15,TRBJ2-7,TRBD1,CASSFSTGTGGEQYF,TGTGCCAGTAGTTTCTCAACCGGGACAGGGGGCGAGCAGTACTTC
-,TRBV30,15,TRBJ2-7,TRBD1,CAWSPHRGLFSEQYF,TGTGCCTGGAGTCCCCACAGGGGGCTGTTCTCCGAGCAGTACTTC
-,TRBV18,13,TRBJ2-5,-,CASLPRGRETQYF,TGTGCCAGCTTGCCACGTGGGAGAGAGACCCAGTACTTC
-,TRBV28,13,TRBJ2-7,-,CASSTGQYYEQYF,TGTGCCAGCAGTACAGGGCAGTACTACGAGCAGTACTTC
-,TRBV7-9,14,TRBJ2-5,-,CASSSTDIGETQYF,TGTGCCAGCAGCTCGACGGACATTGGAGAGACCCAGTACTTC
-,TRBV7-8,20,TRBJ1-2,TRBD1,CASSPLATLPGTGEAYGYTF,TGTGCCAGCAGCCCCCTTGCAACCCTTCCCGGGACAGGGGAGGCATATGGCTACACCTTC
-,TRBV28,13,TRBJ2-3,-,CASRRDVRDTQYF,TGTGCCAGCAGACGGGATGTCCGAGATACGCAGTATTTT
once,TRBV14,16,TRBJ2-5,TRBD2,CASSPSGTSGFETQYF,TGTGCCAGCAGCCCATCCGGGACTAGCGGTTTTGAGACCCAGTACTTC
once,TRBV11-3,12,TRBJ2-3,-,CASSSRVDTQYF,TGTGCCAGCAGCTCTCGTGTAGATACGCAGTATTTT
-,TRBV7-3,16,TRBJ2-3,TRBD2,CASSPWTSAPEDTQYF,TGTGCCAGCAGCCCCTGGACTAGCGCCCCAGAGGATACGCAGTATTTT
-,TRBV28,15,TRBJ2-1,TRBD2,CASSLVAGSYNEQFF,TGTGCCAGCAGTTTAGTAGCGGGATCGTACAATGAGCAGTTCTTC
-,TRBV4-2,14,TRBJ2-1,-,CASSLGLLYNEQFF,TGTGCCAGCAGCCTCGGACTACTCTACAATGAGCAGTTCTTC
-,TRBV15,15,TRBJ2-5,-,CATSRDGQGWETQYF,TGTGCCACCAGCAGAGATGGGCAGGGGTGGGAGACCCAGTACTTC
-,TRBV7-2,13,TRBJ1-6,-,CASSIIRDSPLHF,TGTGCCAGCAGCATCATCAGGGATTCACCCCTCCACTTT
-,TRBV29-1,15,TRBJ2-5,TRBD1,CSVFRDRERGETQYF,TGCAGCGTATTCCGGGACAGGGAAAGGGGAGAGACCCAGTACTTC
-,TRBV2,16,TRBJ2-2,-,CASSEALAGGIGELFF,TGTGCCAGCAGTGAAGCGCTTGCAGGGGGGATCGGGGAGCTGTTTTTT
-,TRBV5-5,13,TRBJ2-7,-,CASSFWQGYEQYF,TGTGCCAGCAGCTTCTGGCAGGGCTACGAGCAGTACTTC
-,TRBV7-2,15,TRBJ1-2,TRBD1,CASSLFPGQGYGYTF,TGTGCCAGCAGCTTATTTCCGGGACAGGGCTATGGCTACACCTTC
few,TRBV6-6,13,TRBJ1-2,TRBD1,CASSVGQEYGYTF,TGTGCCAGCAGCGTTGGACAGGAATATGGCTACACCTTC
-,TRBV11-1,13,TRBJ1-2,-,CASSLAGEAGYTF,TGTGCCAGCAGTCTAGCAGGGGAAGCTGGCTACACCTTC
-,TRBV4-2,14,TRBJ1-2,TRBD1,CASSQTGGIGGYTF,TGTGCCAGCAGCCAGACAGGGGGCATAGGCGGCTACACCTTC
-,TRBV5-1,16,TRBJ2-1,TRBD2,CASSLVAGVSYNEQFF,TGCGCCAGCAGCTTGGTAGCGGGGGTATCCTACAATGAGCAGTTCTTC
once,TRBV27,15,TRBJ2-2,TRBD2,CASSLAGGLSGELFF,TGTGCCAGCAGTTTAGCGGGGGGCCTTTCCGGGGAGCTGTTTTTT
few,TRBV7-3,17,TRBJ2-5,-,CASSPGTGITNQETQYF,TGTGCCAGCAGCCCGGGGACTGGCATAACTAATCAAGAGACCCAGTACTTC
-,TRBV6-5,14,TRBJ1-6,-,CASSYSTLDSPLHF,TGTGCCAGCAGTTACTCTACCCTAGATTCACCCCTCCACTTT
-,TRBV7-9,15,TRBJ1-6,TRBD1,CASSLGDRYNSPLHF,TGTGCCAGCAGCTTAGGGGACAGGTATAATTCACCCCTCCACTTT
-,TRBV5-6,14,TRBJ2-5,TRBD2,CASSSLAGVETQYF,TGTGCCAGCAGCTCTCTAGCGGGAGTAGAGACCCAGTACTTC
-,TRBV28,13,TRBJ1-5,TRBD1,CASKGQGNQPQHF,TGTGCCAGCAAGGGACAGGGGAATCAGCCCCAGCATTTT
-,TRBV6-6,14,TRBJ1-4,TRBD1,CASGTGGKYEKLFF,TGTGCCAGCGGGACAGGAGGAAAATATGAAAAACTGTTTTTT
-,TRBV2,14,TRBJ1-2,-,CASSEAGGFYGYTF,TGTGCCAGCAGTGAAGCTGGGGGGTTCTATGGCTACACCTTC
-,TRBV7-2,17,TRBJ1-4,TRBD1,CASSLETGRSINEKLFF,TGTGCCAGCAGCTTAGAGACAGGGAGAAGTATAAATGAAAAACTGTTTTTT
-,TRBV28,12,TRBJ1-6,-,CASIVKGGTLHF,TGTGCCAGCATCGTTAAGGGGGGGACCCTCCACTTT
-,TRBV27,13,TRBJ1-5,TRBD1,CASSSTGYQPQHF,TGTGCCAGCAGTTCGACAGGGTATCAGCCCCAGCATTTT
-,TRBV7-2,14,TRBJ2-3,TRBD1,CASSFSRGRDTQYF,TGTGCCAGCAGCTTCTCCAGGGGGCGGGATACGCAGTATTTT
-,TRBV19,13,TRBJ2-1,TRBD1,CASRDRGTHEQFF,TGTGCCAGCCGGGACAGGGGGACCCATGAGCAGTTCTTC
-,TRBV7-2,14,TRBJ1-6,-,CAITGLAYNSPLHF,TGTGCCATCACAGGGCTTGCCTATAATTCACCCCTCCACTTT
-,TRBV2,13,TRBJ1-4,-,CATSGRANEKLFF,TGTGCCACTTCAGGGAGGGCAAATGAAAAACTGTTTTTT
-,TRBV6-1,14,TRBJ2-2,-,CASRRGQTTGELFF,TGTGCCAGCAGGAGGGGACAAACCACCGGGGAGCTGTTTTTT
-,TRBV5-1,16,TRBJ2-7,TRBD1,CASSFPQQGAPYEQYF,TGCGCCAGCAGCTTCCCTCAACAGGGGGCCCCCTACGAGCAGTACTTC
-,TRBV27,19,TRBJ2-2,TRBD2,CASSLWGHSGGAVTGELFF,TGTGCCAGCAGTTTATGGGGCCATAGCGGGGGGGCGGTCACCGGGGAGCTGTTTTTT
-,TRBV7-9,14,TRBJ1-6,-,CASDTGIGNSPLHF,TGTGCCAGCGATACAGGCATTGGAAATTCACCCCTCCACTTT
-,TRBV6-5,15,TRBJ1-1,TRBD1,CAIHPRGRGSTEAFF,TGTGCCATCCATCCCAGGGGGCGAGGGAGCACTGAAGCTTTCTTT
-,TRBV30,13,TRBJ1-5,-,CAWSHEGNQPQHF,TGTGCCTGGAGTCACGAGGGCAATCAGCCCCAGCATTTT
-,TRBV27,14,TRBJ1-6,TRBD1,CASTKGQGSSPLHF,TGTGCCAGCACCAAGGGACAGGGCTCGTCACCCCTCCACTTT
-,TRBV19,14,TRBJ2-1,TRBD2,CASSELSGGNEQFF,TGTGCCAGTAGTGAGCTTAGCGGGGGAAATGAGCAGTTCTTC
-,TRBV28,14,TRBJ1-3,-,CASSLLQAGNTIYF,TGTGCCAGCAGTTTATTGCAGGCTGGAAACACCATATATTTT
-,TRBV19,13,TRBJ2-2,-,CASSGANTGELFF,TGTGCCAGTTCCGGTGCGAACACCGGGGAGCTGTTTTTT